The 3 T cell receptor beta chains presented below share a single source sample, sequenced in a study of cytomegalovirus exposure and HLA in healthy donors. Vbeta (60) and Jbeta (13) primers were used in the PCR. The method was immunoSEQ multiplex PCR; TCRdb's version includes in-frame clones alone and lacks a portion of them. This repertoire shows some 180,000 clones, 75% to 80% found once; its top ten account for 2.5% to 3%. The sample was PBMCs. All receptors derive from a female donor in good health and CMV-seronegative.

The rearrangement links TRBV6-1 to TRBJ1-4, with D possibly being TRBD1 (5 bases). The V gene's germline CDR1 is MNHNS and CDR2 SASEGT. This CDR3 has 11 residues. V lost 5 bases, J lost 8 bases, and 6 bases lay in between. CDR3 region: CASSSGEKLFF. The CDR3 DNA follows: TGTGCCAGCAGTTCAGGGGAAAAACTGTTTTTT.

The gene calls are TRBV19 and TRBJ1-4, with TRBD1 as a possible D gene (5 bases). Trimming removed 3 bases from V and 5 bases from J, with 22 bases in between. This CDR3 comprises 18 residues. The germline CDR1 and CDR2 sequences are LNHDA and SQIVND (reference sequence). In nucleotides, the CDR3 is TGTGCCAGTAGTATCGTTATTGAGTCCAACAGGCCGAATGAAAAACTGTTTTTT. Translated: CASSIVIESNRPNEKLFF.

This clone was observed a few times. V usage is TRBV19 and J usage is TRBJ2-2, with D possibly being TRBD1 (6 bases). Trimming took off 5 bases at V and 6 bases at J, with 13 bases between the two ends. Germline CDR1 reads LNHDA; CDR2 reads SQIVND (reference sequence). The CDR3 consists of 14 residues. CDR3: CASSDWTDPGELFF. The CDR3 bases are TGTGCCAGTAGTGATTGGACAGATCCCGGGGAGCTGTTTTTT.